This T cell receptor (beta chain) was recorded in a study of Tregs in tolerant kidney transplant recipients. Clones were read by immunoSEQ multiplex PCR, and TCRdb kept only the in-frame ones, dropping some. The sample consists of around 70,000 clones, roughly 90% of them appearing once. V shed 2 bases and J 2 bases; nucleotides not matched to a gene: 10. Germline V CDR1 and CDR2: SGDLS, YYNGEE. There are 17 residues in the CDR3. Unstimulated Tregs (CD4+CD25+CD127-) and CD4+CD25- non-Tregs were sorted from PBMCs. The sample here was CD8+ T cells from blood, taken before the transplant. The chain uses TRBV9 and TRBJ2-1; TRBD2 aligns across 7 bases. The receptor comes from a human donor who received a combined kidney and bone marrow transplant. The CDR3 nucleotides are TGTGCCAGCAGCGTCCGTGACGCTAGCGGAACCTACAATGAGCAGTTCTTC. Protein: CASSVRDASGTYNEQFF.